Each of the 23 T cell receptor beta chains below was sequenced from the same sample in a study of Ad26.COV2.S vaccination and SARS-CoV-2 variants. Assay used: immunoSEQ multiplex PCR; TCRdb lists only in-frame clones, some missing. The sample consists of 400,000 to 500,000 clones, 88% of them appearing once. Documented treatment: over 15 received Ad26.COV2.S at low or high dose, single or two shots; about 5 received placebo; per-sample allocation not given. After the first vaccine or placebo injection, samples were drawn on day 63. Source: peripheral blood, taken in a trial of Ad26.COV2.S vaccine versus placebo. Receptors were obtained from a person between 18 and 65 years old who received the Ad26.COV2.S COVID-19 vaccine or a placebo.

Here the CDR3 reads CASTDAGTYTGELFF. In DNA form, the CDR3 reads TGTGCCAGCACCGACGCGGGGACCTACACCGGGGAGCTGTTTTTT. The chain combines TRBV27 with TRBJ2-2; a possible D gene is TRBD2 (6 bases). V was trimmed by 7 bases and J by 3 bases, leaving 15 bases between them. The germline V gene encodes CDR1 MNHEY and CDR2 SMNVEV (reference sequence). This CDR3 contains 15 residues.

The chain is built from TRBV30 and TRBJ2-3; D is perhaps TRBD1 (6 bases). With 2 bases removed from V and 0 bases from J, the gap between germline ends came to 12 bases. Germline lookup yields CDR1 GTSNPN and CDR2 SVGIG (reference sequence). The CDR3 has 15 amino acids. The CDR3, as DNA: TGTGCCTGGAGTTCGGACAGCCCTAGCACAGATACGCAGTATTTT. It is translated as CAWSSDSPSTDTQYF. The whole variable domain, filled in from reference TRBV30 and TRBJ2-3, reads SQTIHQWPATLVQPVGSPLSLECTVEGTSNPNLYWYRQAAGRGLQLLFYSVGIGQISSEVPQNLSASRPQDRQFILSSKKLLLSDSGFYLCAWSSDSPSTDTQYFGPGTRLTVL.

The chain is built from TRBV9 and TRBJ2-1; tentative D call: TRBD2 (6 bases). Germline lookup yields CDR1 SGDLS and CDR2 YYNGEE. V was trimmed by 0 bases and J by 12 bases, leaving 19 bases between them. The CDR3 sequence is 15 residues long. Here the CDR3 reads CASSVGGDPPEGQFF. The CDR3 DNA is TGTGCCAGCAGCGTAGGTGGGGACCCGCCGGAGGGGCAGTTCTTC.

The CDR3 reads CASSPHTGGGGDQPQHF. The DNA for the CDR3 is TGTGCCAGCAGTCCGCATACAGGGGGCGGTGGGGATCAGCCCCAGCATTTT. This chain uses TRBV28 with TRBJ1-5; 9 bases agree with TRBD1. V was clipped by 5 bases and J by 5 bases; unmatched bases: 13. The CDR3 runs to 17 residues. Germline CDR1 is MDHEN and CDR2 is SYDVKM.

The rearrangement uses TRBV5-1 and TRBJ2-3; D unresolved. This CDR3 region has 12 residues. V lost 1 base and J 6 bases, leaving 6 bases between the germline ends. Germline values: CDR1 SGHRS, CDR2 YFSETQ. This chain's CDR3 is CASSLNKDTQYF. As DNA, the CDR3 is TGCGCCAGCAGCTTGAATAAGGATACGCAGTATTTT. The variable domain in full, with the rest retrieved from reference TRBV5-1 and TRBJ2-3, is KAGVTQTPRYLIKTRGQQVTLSCSPISGHRSVSWYQQTPGQGLQFLFEYFSETQRNKGNFPGRFSGRQFSNSRSEMNVSTLELGDSALYLCASSLNKDTQYFGPGTRLTVL.

The J gene is TRBJ2-5, the V gene TRBV7-2, with no clear D. Trimming removed 2 bases at V and 5 bases at J, with 12 bases between. Germline lookup yields CDR1 SGHTA and CDR2 FQGNSA. The CDR3 has 14 residues. The CDR3 loop reads CASSLNSAAETQYF. The DNA for the CDR3 is TGTGCCAGCAGCTTAAATTCGGCGGCGGAGACCCAGTACTTC.

The count of this clone is one. CDR3 sequence reads: CASSRSGDNQETQYF. The CDR3 nucleotides read TGTGCCAGCAGCCGTAGTGGGGACAACCAAGAGACCCAGTACTTC. The chain uses TRBV4-2 and TRBJ2-5, with D perhaps TRBD1 (6 bases). The ends were cut back, 4 bases at V and 0 bases at J, with 12 bases in the middle. This CDR3 region has 15 residues. Germline loops: CDR1 LGHNA, CDR2 YNFKEQ.

The chain links TRBV5-4 to TRBJ1-4; TRBD1 matches 9 bases. V shed 4 bases, J shed 6 bases, and the junction held 10 bases outside the gene matches. The CDR3 runs to 16 residues. The germline V gene has CDR1 SGHNT and CDR2 YYREEE (reference sequence). Here the CDR3 reads CASSGGTGIGDEKLFF. The DNA for the CDR3 is TGTGCCAGCAGCGGGGGGACAGGGATAGGCGATGAAAAACTGTTTTTT.

The V gene is TRBV4-1, the J gene TRBJ2-2, with 13 bases that match TRBD2. CDR1 and CDR2 from the germline V gene are MGHRA and YSYEKL. The CDR3 totals 18 residues. J gave up 7 bases and V 2 bases, and 10 bases lay outside the gene matches. CDR3 bases: TGCGCCAGCAGCCAAATAGGACTAGCGGGGGTCCGGGGCGGGGAGCTGTTTTTT. This sequence encodes CASSQIGLAGVRGGELFF.

This chain connects TRBV19 to TRBJ1-4; the match to TRBD1 covers 7 bases. Germline CDR1 is LNHDA and CDR2 is SQIVND (reference sequence). V trimming: 5 bases; J trimming: 8 bases; junction bases outside the gene matches: 11. This CDR3 has 15 amino acids. The CDR3 spells CASSAPGQPLEKLFF. In DNA, the CDR3 is TGTGCCAGTAGTGCCCCGGGACAGCCTTTGGAAAAACTGTTTTTT.

The chain joins TRBV28 to TRBJ2-1, with 10 nucleotides matching TRBD1. V was pared by 1 base and J by 1 base, with 16 bases of the junction left unmatched. This CDR3 region has 21 residues. CDR1 MDHEN and CDR2 SYDVKM come from the germline V gene. CDR3 in DNA: TGTGCCAGCAGTTTATTAGAGCCGGGACAGGGGCTTGTCGGTTCCTACAATGAGCAGTTCTTC. The encoded protein is CASSLLEPGQGLVGSYNEQFF.

CDR3 bases: TGTGCCACCAGCCAGGGCGGATTCTCGCAGGCCTACAATGAGCAGTTCTTC. This codes for CATSQGGFSQAYNEQFF. J is TRBJ2-1 and V is TRBV15; perhaps TRBD1 as D (5 bases). CDR1 is LNHNV and CDR2 is YYDKDF in the germline V gene (reference sequence). The CDR3 length is 17 residues. Between the trimmed V and J ends, which lost 5 bases and 2 bases, there was a span of 19 bases.

The chain is built from TRBV6-2 or TRBV6-3 and TRBJ2-3; D possibly corresponds to TRBD2 (5 bases). The CDR3 length is 14 residues. Germline V CDR1 and CDR2: MNHEY, SVGEGT. Trimming stripped 2 bases from V and 4 bases from J, with 10 bases between. As DNA, the CDR3 is TGTGCCAGCAGTTACCCCCGAGGGCCAGATACGCAGTATTTT. Its translation is CASSYPRGPDTQYF.

This clone appeared a single time. CDR3 sequence: CASSLAPEDTQYF. CDR3 DNA: TGTGCCAGCAGCTTAGCACCCGAAGATACGCAGTATTTT. The rearrangement uses TRBV7-2 and TRBJ2-3; D remains unclear. CDR1 is SGHTA and CDR2 is FQGNSA in the germline V gene. Trimming shortened V by 0 bases and J by 5 bases, and 6 bases separated the two germline ends. This CDR3 contains 13 residues.

The rearrangement links TRBV2 to TRBJ1-2, with 8 bases aligning to TRBD1. Germline loops: CDR1 SNHLY, CDR2 FYNNEI. The ends lost 7 bases at V and 4 bases at J; junction bases unmatched: 8. The CDR3 loop spans 14 amino acids. The CDR3 region is CASKNQGAAYGYTF. DNA for the CDR3: TGTGCCAGCAAAAACCAGGGGGCGGCCTATGGCTACACCTTC.

The chain carries TRBV30 and TRBJ2-1, with a weak D call TRBD2 (5 bases). Germline CDR1 GTSNPN, CDR2 SVGIG (reference sequence). This CDR3 has 13 amino acids. V lost 2 bases and J 0 bases, leaving 5 bases between the germline ends. The CDR3 region is CAWSTSSYNEQFF. The CDR3 DNA follows: TGTGCCTGGAGTACTAGCTCCTACAATGAGCAGTTCTTC.

The chain carries TRBV6-5 and TRBJ2-7; D is undetermined. Deletions cut 0 bases from V and 13 bases from J, with 10 bases between. CDR3 length: 11 residues. Germline-derived CDR1 and CDR2 are MNHEY and SVGAGI. The CDR3 loop is CASSYSKRQYF. The CDR3 DNA follows: TGTGCCAGCAGTTACTCGAAGCGTCAATACTTC.

The chain links TRBV29-1 to TRBJ1-1; weak D call: TRBD1 (6 bases). This CDR3 has 13 residues. Trimming shortened V by 3 bases and J by 0 bases, and 8 bases separated the two germline ends. Germline V gene lookup returns CDR1 SQVTM and CDR2 ANQGSEA. CDR3 nucleotides: TGCAGCGTTGAGGGGGCCGTGAACACTGAAGCTTTCTTT. Its protein product is CSVEGAVNTEAFF.

This chain connects TRBV4-2 to TRBJ2-2; 8 nucleotides match TRBD2. CDR1 is LGHNA and CDR2 is YNFKEQ in the germline V gene. The CDR3 consists of 15 residues. V lost 3 bases, J lost 1 base, and 1 base stayed unmatched. CDR3 in amino acids: CASSQTSENTGELFF. The CDR3 DNA reads TGTGCCAGCAGCCAGACTAGCGAGAACACCGGGGAGCTGTTTTTT.

This rearrangement joins TRBV5-1 to TRBJ2-1, with D unclear. CDR1 is SGHRS, CDR2 YFSETQ, per germline. There are 14 residues in the CDR3. Trimming removed 0 bases from V and 9 bases from J, with 13 bases in between. DNA of the CDR3: TGCGCCAGCAGCTTGGCCGGTAGTGCCTCTGAGCAGTTCTTC. This gives the protein CASSLAGSASEQFF.

This chain uses TRBV6-5 with TRBJ2-2, with D possibly being TRBD1 (6 bases). CDR3 length: 15 amino acids. Germline loops: CDR1 MNHEY, CDR2 SVGAGI. V was shortened by 2 bases and J by 4 bases, with 11 bases between the two germline ends. CDR3 sequence reads: CASSYRTDFTGELFF. The CDR3, as DNA: TGTGCCAGCAGTTACAGGACAGATTTCACCGGGGAGCTGTTTTTT.

This clone was detected once. Written as DNA, the CDR3 is TGTGCCAGCAGTTTGGGGAGAAGCAATCAGCCCCAGCATTTT. Translated: CASSLGRSNQPQHF. The V call is TRBV7-6, the J call TRBJ1-5; unclear D gene. Per the germline V gene, CDR1 is SGHVS and CDR2 is FNYEAQ. V was pared by 6 bases and J by 1 base, with 10 bases between. The CDR3 sequence is 14 residues long.

The chain links TRBV5-1 to TRBJ2-7, with 8 bases fitting TRBD1. V shed 0 bases and J 2 bases; nucleotides not matched to a gene: 7. The CDR3 has 16 residues. Germline V gene data show CDR1 as SGHRS and CDR2 as YFSETQ. This CDR3 reads CASSLAPTGVPYEQYF. In DNA, the CDR3 is TGCGCCAGCAGCTTGGCTCCGACAGGGGTCCCCTACGAGCAGTACTTC.